Following are 13 T cell receptor beta chains from one sample sequenced in a study of metastatic and nonmetastatic thyroid tumors. TCRdb re-analyzed the PCR reads through MiXCR. The sample lists 25,000 to 35,000 clones, about 17% occurring once. The entire patient cohort was treatment-naive prior to thyroid surgery. Sequencing used blood. These receptors were taken from a female donor with papillary thyroid cancer or a benign thyroid nodule (not recorded which). Some clones in this sample may be carry-over from other donors' samples.

This clone occurred a few times. The chain combines TRBV20-1 with TRBJ2-7; weak D call: TRBD2 (6 bases). CDR1 is DFQATT, CDR2 SNEGSKA, per germline (reference sequence). This CDR3 contains 13 residues. Trimming cost V 5 bases and J 5 bases, with 16 bases left between them. CDR3 bases: TGCAGTGCTTGGACTATCGGGAGAGACGAGCAGTACTTC. Translated: CSAWTIGRDEQYF.

In its sample, this clone was seen many times. J is TRBJ2-1 and V is TRBV20-1, with TRBD2 matching 9 bases. The CDR3 is 17 amino acids. Germline-derived CDR1 and CDR2 are DFQATT and SNEGSKA (reference sequence). CDR3 protein: CSALLSEAGGGLNEQFF. As DNA, the CDR3 is TGCAGCGCCCTCCTAAGCGAAGCGGGAGGAGGACTGAATGAGCAGTTCTTC.

This clone came up many times. V is TRBV11-2 and J is TRBJ2-7; tentatively, D is TRBD2 (6 bases). CDR1 is SGHAT, CDR2 FQNNGV, per germline. Between the trimmed V and J ends, which lost 0 bases and 6 bases, there was a span of 9 bases. The CDR3 is 13 residues long. This CDR3 reads CASSLESGGEQYF. The CDR3 DNA reads as TGTGCCAGCAGCTTAGAGTCCGGGGGCGAGCAGTACTTC.

This clone was picked up many times. A clone one base away is much larger, so this may be a read error. This chain joins TRBV19 and TRBJ1-5; TRBD1 is a possible D gene (5 bases). The CDR3 runs to 15 residues. V was pared by 7 bases and J by 7 bases, with 20 bases between. Germline V lookup: CDR1 LNHDA, CDR2 SQIVND (reference sequence). The CDR3 DNA is TGTGCCAGTACTCTCTCAGGCCCGGGGGTACAGCCCCAGCATTTT. Translating gives CASTLSGPGVQPQHF.

This clone has at least ten counts. V and J are TRBV18 and TRBJ2-7, with TRBD1 as a possible D gene (5 bases). The length of the CDR3 is 13 residues. Germline-derived CDR1 and CDR2 are KGHSH and LQKENI. V was pared by 4 bases and J by 3 bases, with 10 bases between. The CDR3 spells CASSLRQNYEQYF. CDR3 nucleotide sequence: TGTGCCAGCTCACTCCGACAGAACTACGAGCAGTACTTC.

In this sample, this clone turned up many times. V usage is TRBV12-5 and J usage is TRBJ1-3; no definite D call. CDR1 is LGHNT and CDR2 is FRNRAP in the germline V gene. The CDR3 spans 14 residues. V was trimmed by 1 base and J by 2 bases, leaving 6 bases between them. Written as DNA, the CDR3 is TGTGCTAGTGGTTTGGACGGCGCTGGAAACACCATATATTTT. Translated: CASGLDGAGNTIYF.

This clone was observed many times. The chain is built from TRBV14 and TRBJ1-1; a weak D match, TRBD1 (5 bases). Between the trimmed V and J ends, which lost 5 bases and 4 bases, there was a span of 11 bases. Germline CDR1 and CDR2: SGHDN and FVKESK. This CDR3 region has 13 residues. The CDR3 DNA sequence: TGTGCCAGCAGCGGCGGGACCATCACTGAAGCTTTCTTT. Protein product: CASSGGTITEAFF.

This clone was detected ten times or more. CDR3 DNA: TGCGCCAGCGGAAGAGGGGACAGGGAAGAGACCCAGTACTTC. Protein sequence: CASGRGDREETQYF. V gene TRBV5-1 combines with J gene TRBJ2-5; 9 positions agree with TRBD1. Germline V CDR1 and CDR2: SGHRS, YFSETQ. The junction had 7 bases not matched to a gene; V was cut back by 7 bases and J by 3 bases. The CDR3 length is 14 residues.

This clone was picked up many times. The J gene is TRBJ2-7, the V gene TRBV12-3 or TRBV12-4, with D unclear. The CDR3 runs to 14 residues. V lost 3 bases to trimming and J lost 2 bases, with 11 bases between them. CDR3 in DNA: TGTGCCAGCAGTTTGTTGGGGTCCACCTACGAGCAGTACTTC. Amino acids: CASSLLGSTYEQYF.

Note on this clone: This clone may be a read error of a much larger clone one base away. The V gene is TRBV28, the J gene TRBJ2-7; D uncertain. The CDR3 extends over 11 amino acids. Looked up from germline, CDR1 is MDHEN and CDR2 is SYDVKM. CDR3 sequence (DNA): TGTGCCAGCAGTTCCTGCTACGAGCGGTACTTC. Translation gives CASSSCYERYF.

This clone occurred many times. One end of the junction varies from germline; a read error may be responsible. This CDR3 is also generated by other DNA sequences in the sample. The CDR3 region is CASSPRPLGEQFF. The CDR3 DNA follows: TGTGCTAGCAGCCCGAGACCCCTCGGTGAGCAGTTCTTC. V is TRBV7-7 and J is TRBJ2-1, with unresolved D. Germline V lookup: CDR1 SSHAT, CDR2 FNYEAQ (reference sequence). This CDR3 region has 13 residues.

The CDR3 is CASSRGRETQYF. The DNA for the CDR3 is TGTGCCAGCAGCCGGGGGCGGGAGACCCAGTACTTC. The chain recombines TRBV4-2 with TRBJ2-5; the D gene is possibly TRBD1 (6 bases). Looked up from germline, CDR1 is LGHNA and CDR2 is YNFKEQ. The CDR3 loop spans 12 amino acids. Trimming took off 4 bases at V and 5 bases at J, with 8 bases between the two ends.

This clone was counted at least ten times. This chain uses TRBV7-2 with TRBJ2-7; 7 bases match TRBD2. The CDR3 loop spans 14 amino acids. The germline gives CDR1 SGHTA, CDR2 FQGNSA. Germline trimming cut 7 bases from V and 4 bases from J; bases unmatched to any gene: 10. The CDR3 nucleotides are TGTGCCAGCACCTCGGGGGGAGACGGTTACGAGCAGTACTTC. Encoded protein: CASTSGGDGYEQYF.